Detailed here is one TCR beta chain. The antigen remains unidentified. TCRdb keeps only in-frame clones here, not all; method: immunoSEQ multiplex PCR. Here the sample spans around 60,000 clones, about 89% being singletons. With 3 bases clipped from V and 2 bases from J, the junction kept 11 bases outside the gene matches. Germline V lookup: CDR1 SQVTM, CDR2 ANQGSEA. The CDR3 is made up of 17 amino acids. The source of the sample is a study of a mutant IDH1 vaccine in newly diagnosed glioma. Across the study: The study gave patients eight vaccinations in weeks 1, 3, 5, 7, 11, 15, 19, 23. Whole-study findings and limits: Alterations occurring in top peripheral T cell clonotypes seemed unrelated to pseudoprogression.

The time point was: week 11, during vaccination. Doses of 300 ug of mutant IDH1 20-mer peptide were given with topical imiquimod. The sequences come from PBMCs, collected from a glioma patient whose treatment included an IDH1 peptide vaccine. This chain links TRBV29-1 with TRBJ2-1, with TRBD1 identical over 9 bases. This receptor was identified in a man aged 35 to 55 with glioma. The CDR3 nucleotides read TGCAGCGTTGATCCGCGTACCGGGACAGGGACCTACAATGAGCAGTTCTTC. It codes for CSVDPRTGTGTYNEQFF.